This TCR beta chain is drawn from a study of spatial heterogeneity in lung cancer (dated by TCRdb to between 2018 and 2020). Some background on the complete study: Samples were obtained from 72 patients with early-stage, untreated non-small cell lung cancer from the lung TRACERx cohort. Follow-up PBMC samples were sequenced whenever available, with the median time to follow-up being about two years after resection. The study linked features of the TCR repertoire to counts of nonsynonymous mutations, which were determined by whole-exome sequencing of tumor tissue. In the raw uncorrected reads, each unique combination of TCR and UMI appeared more than ten times on average. Beta-chain transcripts were consistently detected in greater numbers than alpha-chain transcripts, which likely reflected higher beta-chain transcript abundance. At surgery, both alpha and beta chains were TCR-sequenced in 200 to 250 tumor regions, over 61 matched nontumor lung samples and 56 PBMC samples. In non-small cell lung cancer, the study made a quantitative comparison of TCR alpha and beta repertoires among multiple tumor regions, matched nontumor lung and blood.

There are many counts of this clonotype. Its recognized antigen is unknown. No quality values exist for individual bases; no much larger clone is one base distant. The paper's findings and limits, for the study overall: Comparisons of baseline and follow-up blood repertoires included only 15 or so patients. Additional single-cell paired TCR alpha and beta sequencing was considered necessary to confirm, at a functional level, the hypothesis that regional TCRs recognize regional mutations. Ubiquitous expanded tumor TCRs were found in blood more often at tumor resection than at routine follow-up.

Read against the paper, the sample's time point label means: blood at routine non-recurrence follow-up after resection. Whole RNA extracted from tumor and nontumor lung tissue, or from cryopreserved PBMC samples, was used for TCR sequencing without cell sorting. Patients were selected for TCR sequencing only if sufficient RNA was available from at least two tumor regions. Library preparation used 5' RACE. The run used a NextSeq 500. To allow correction of PCR and sequencing errors, the TCR library protocol tagged every TCR cDNA molecule with a unique molecular identifier. Per the original workflow: TCR identification, UMI-based error correction and CDR3 extraction were all carried out with Decombinator tools. TCRs above a frequency of 2 per 1,000, corresponding to the top 1% of the tumor frequency distribution, were defined as expanded. Renyi diversity was calculated using the R vegan package after each repertoire was subsampled 100 times to 5,000 TCRs. CDR3 similarity networks were constructed using string-kernel similarity of amino acid triplets, with links drawn between CDR3s whose pairwise similarity was above 0.82. Using fastp trimming at Q25 and MiXCR clonotype assembly, TCRdb reanalyzed the public sequencing data and kept in-frame beta chains. Rows merge per CDR3 protein into single entries with the most common DNA and genes. TCRdb, not the original authors, processed these V and J calls. Across this sample there are approximately 70,000 distinct CDR3 sequences, with over 7% seen only once. Around 1.9% of the sample is taken by the ten largest.

V lost 7 bases and J lost 0 bases, and the count of bases not matched to a germline gene is 9. CDR1 and CDR2 are read off the germline V gene (reference sequence) as LGHDT and YNNKEL. The CDR3, cysteine through phenylalanine, is 17 amino acids long. Only the CDR3 portion is preserved as DNA: 51 bases, with reading frame beginning at the first base. This TCR came from a female donor with early-stage non-small cell lung cancer. The V gene is TRBV3-1 and the J gene is TRBJ2-1, with 10 bases in between that match TRBD2. Source: PBMCs, taken at follow-up. In nucleotide form, the sequence is TGTGCCAGCAACGATTGGACTAGCGGAACCTCCTACAATGAGCAGTTCTTC. The encoded protein is CASNDWTSGTSYNEQFF.